This T cell receptor (beta chain) was retrieved from a study of monozygotic twins with inflammatory bowel disease. Notes on the study in general: Support was lacking for any single strong IBD-associated signal or clonotype.

TCRdb re-called the 5' RACE reads; every CDR3 protein appears as one record, without DNA. The table lists 400,000 or so distinct CDR3 sequences. Note on this clonotype: Antigen unknown.

The sequence was obtained from a human donor with ulcerative colitis or Crohn's disease, or a healthy co-twin of an affected twin (not recorded which). Sequencing was done on a sample of blood.

The chain's CDR3 is CSARRTTNTGELFF. V gene TRBV20-1 combines with J gene TRBJ2-2. CDR1 DFQATT and CDR2 SNEGSKA come from the germline V gene (reference sequence). The CDR3 consists of 14 residues.